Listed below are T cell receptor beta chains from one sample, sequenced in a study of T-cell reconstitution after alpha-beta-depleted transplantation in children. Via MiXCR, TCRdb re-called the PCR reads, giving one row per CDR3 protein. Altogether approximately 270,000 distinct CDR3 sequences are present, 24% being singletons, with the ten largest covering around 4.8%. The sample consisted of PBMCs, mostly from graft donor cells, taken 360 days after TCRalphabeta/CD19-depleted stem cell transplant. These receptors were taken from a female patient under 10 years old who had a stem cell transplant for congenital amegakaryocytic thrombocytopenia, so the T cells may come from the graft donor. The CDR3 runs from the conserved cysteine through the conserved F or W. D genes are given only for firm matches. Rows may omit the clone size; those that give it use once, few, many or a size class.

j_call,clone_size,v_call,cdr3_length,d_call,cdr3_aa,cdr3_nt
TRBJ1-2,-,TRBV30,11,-,CAWSGLYGYTF,TGTGCCTGGAGCGGTCTCTATGGCTACACCTTC
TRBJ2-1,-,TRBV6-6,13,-,CAFRSTSENEQFF,TGTGCCTTCAGGTCGACGAGCGAAAATGAGCAGTTCTTC
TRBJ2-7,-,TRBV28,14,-,CASSFLTYSYEQYF,TGTGCCAGCAGTTTCCTTACTTACTCCTACGAGCAGTACTTC
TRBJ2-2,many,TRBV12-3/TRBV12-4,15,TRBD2,CASSRGRTNTGELFF,TGTGCCAGCAGTCGCGGGAGGACGAACACCGGGGAGCTGTTTTTT
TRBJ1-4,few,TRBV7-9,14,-,CASSPQGSNEKLFF,TGTGCCAGCAGCCCCCAGGGGTCTAATGAAAAACTGTTTTTT
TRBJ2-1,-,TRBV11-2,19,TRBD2,CASSLGRISSGGPYNEQFF,TGTGCCAGCAGCTTAGGCCGGATTTCTAGCGGGGGGCCCTACAATGAGCAGTTCTTC
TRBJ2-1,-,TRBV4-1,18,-,CASSQDWPSRRAHNEQFF,TGCGCCAGCAGCCAAGATTGGCCTAGCAGGAGGGCCCACAATGAGCAGTTCTTC
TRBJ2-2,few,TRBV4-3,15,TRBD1,CASSRQQGAPGELFF,TGCGCCAGCAGCCGACAACAGGGGGCGCCCGGGGAGCTGTTTTTT
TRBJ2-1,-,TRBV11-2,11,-,CASSLFREQFF,TGTGCCAGCAGCTTGTTTAGGGAGCAGTTCTTC
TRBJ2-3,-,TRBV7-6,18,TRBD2,CASSSRTSGGARTDTQYF,TGTGCCAGCAGCTCCAGGACTAGCGGGGGGGCCCGCACAGATACGCAGTATTTT
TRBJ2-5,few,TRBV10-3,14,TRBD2,CAIKGTSGEETQYF,TGTGCCATCAAAGGGACTAGCGGTGAGGAGACCCAGTACTTC
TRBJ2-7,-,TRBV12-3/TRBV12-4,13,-,CASSLRETYEQYF,TGTGCCAGCAGTTTACGGGAGACCTACGAGCAGTACTTC
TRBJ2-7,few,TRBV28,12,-,CASKSGSYEQYF,TGTGCCAGCAAGTCAGGGTCGTACGAGCAGTACTTC
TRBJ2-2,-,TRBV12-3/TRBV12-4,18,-,CASSFRGKVMANTGELFF,TGTGCCAGCAGTTTTCGGGGGAAGGTGATGGCGAACACCGGGGAGCTGTTTTTT
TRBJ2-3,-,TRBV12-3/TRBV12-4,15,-,CASSLLGATTDTQYF,TGTGCCAGCAGTTTATTGGGGGCGACTACAGATACGCAGTATTTT
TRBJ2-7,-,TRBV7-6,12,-,CASSLHQYEQYF,TGTGCCAGCAGCTTACACCAGTACGAGCAGTACTTC
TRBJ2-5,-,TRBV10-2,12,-,CASSVIRETQYF,TGCGCCAGCAGTGTTATCAGGGAGACCCAGTACTTC
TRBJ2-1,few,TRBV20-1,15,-,CSARGQENSYNEQFF,TGCAGTGCTAGAGGGCAGGAGAATAGTTACAATGAGCAGTTCTTC
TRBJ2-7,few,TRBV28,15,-,CASSLLLGTPYEQYF,TGTGCCAGCAGTTTATTACTAGGGACCCCCTACGAGCAGTACTTC
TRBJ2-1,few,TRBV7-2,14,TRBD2,CASWGLAGAREQFF,TGTGCCAGCTGGGGACTAGCGGGAGCTCGTGAGCAGTTCTTC
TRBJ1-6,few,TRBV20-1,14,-,CSAGKSSYNSPLHF,TGCAGTGCTGGAAAGAGCTCCTATAATTCACCCCTCCACTTT
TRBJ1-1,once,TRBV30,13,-,CAWRFKLNTEAFF,TGTGCCTGGAGATTCAAGCTGAACACTGAAGCTTTCTTT
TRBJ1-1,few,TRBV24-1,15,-,CAIRDRDTGNTEAFF,TGTGCCATCCGGGATAGGGACACGGGGAACACTGAAGCTTTCTTT
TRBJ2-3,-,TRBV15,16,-,CATSGGPLVRLDTQYF,TGTGCCACCAGCGGAGGTCCTTTGGTTCGGTTAGATACGCAGTATTTT
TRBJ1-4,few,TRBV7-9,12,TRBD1,CASSGTPGQGVF,TGTGCCAGCAGCGGCACACCGGGACAGGGGGTTTTT
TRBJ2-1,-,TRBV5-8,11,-,CASSPREEQFF,TGTGCCAGCAGCCCCCGGGAGGAGCAGTTCTTC
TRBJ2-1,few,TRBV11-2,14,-,CASSLGLSVNEQFF,TGTGCCAGCAGCTTAGGACTATCGGTCAATGAGCAGTTCTTC
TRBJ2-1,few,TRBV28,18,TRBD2,CASSFLGLAGGIYNEQFF,TGTGCCAGCAGTTTCCTCGGACTAGCGGGAGGGATATACAATGAGCAGTTCTTC
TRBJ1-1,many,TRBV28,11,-,CASNSNTEAFF,TGTGCCAGCAACTCCAACACTGAAGCTTTCTTT
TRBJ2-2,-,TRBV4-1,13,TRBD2,CASRSGGTGELFF,TGCGCCAGCAGGAGCGGGGGGACCGGGGAGCTGTTTTTT
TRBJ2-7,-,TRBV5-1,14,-,CASSSGGVWFEQYF,TGCGCCAGCAGCTCTGGCGGGGTTTGGTTCGAGCAGTACTTC
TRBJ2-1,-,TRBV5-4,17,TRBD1,CASSRPKGQLPYNEQFF,TGTGCCAGCAGCCGCCCAAAGGGACAGCTTCCCTACAATGAGCAGTTCTTC
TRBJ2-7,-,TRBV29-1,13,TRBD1,CSVGWTGNGEQYF,TGCAGCGTTGGGTGGACAGGGAATGGCGAGCAGTACTTC
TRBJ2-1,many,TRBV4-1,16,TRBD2,CASSQDPSGTYNEQFF,TGCGCCAGCAGCCAAGATCCGAGCGGGACGTACAATGAGCAGTTCTTC
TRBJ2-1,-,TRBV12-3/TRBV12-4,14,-,CASSLAGEANEQFF,TGTGCCAGCAGTTTAGCGGGAGAAGCCAATGAGCAGTTCTTC
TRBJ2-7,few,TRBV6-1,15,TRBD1,CASRPLGTGVYEQYF,TGTGCCAGCAGACCACTCGGGACAGGGGTCTACGAGCAGTACTTC
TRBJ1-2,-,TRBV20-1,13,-,CSALRTANYGYTF,TGCAGTGCTCTGAGGACAGCTAACTATGGCTACACCTTC
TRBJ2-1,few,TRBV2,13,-,CASRESSHNEQFF,TGTGCCAGCCGCGAGAGTTCCCACAATGAGCAGTTCTTC
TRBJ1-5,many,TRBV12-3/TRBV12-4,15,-,CASSFGHAYNQPQHF,TGTGCCAGCAGTTTCGGACACGCATACAATCAGCCCCAGCATTTT
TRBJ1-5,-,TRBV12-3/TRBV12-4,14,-,CASSFGRFDQPQHF,TGTGCCAGCAGTTTTGGTAGGTTTGATCAGCCCCAGCATTTT
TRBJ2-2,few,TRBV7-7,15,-,CASSHLDRNTGELFF,TGTGCCAGCAGCCATTTGGACAGGAACACCGGGGAGCTGTTTTTT
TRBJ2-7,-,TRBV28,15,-,CASSLWRNSSYEQYF,TGTGCCAGCAGTTTATGGAGGAACAGCTCCTACGAGCAGTACTTC
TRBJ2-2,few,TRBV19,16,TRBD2,CASNRNGRLSTGELFF,TGTGCCAGTAATAGGAACGGGAGGTTGAGCACCGGGGAGCTGTTTTTT
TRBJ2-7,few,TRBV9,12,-,CASSQTGFEQYF,TGTGCCAGCAGCCAAACAGGGTTTGAGCAGTACTTC
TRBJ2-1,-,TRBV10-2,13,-,CASKQDNYNEQFF,TGCGCCAGCAAACAGGACAATTACAATGAGCAGTTCTTC
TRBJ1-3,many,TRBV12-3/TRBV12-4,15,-,CASRPGPSSGNTIYF,TGTGCCAGCAGGCCGGGACCTAGCTCTGGAAACACCATATATTTT
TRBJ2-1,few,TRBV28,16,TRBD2,CATGLAGGPSYNEQFF,TGTGCCACGGGACTAGCGGGAGGGCCCTCCTACAATGAGCAGTTCTTC
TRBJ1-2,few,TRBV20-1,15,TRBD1,CSGLTWTGTNYGYTF,TGCAGTGGCCTTACTTGGACAGGGACTAACTATGGCTACACCTTC
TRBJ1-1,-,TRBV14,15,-,CASSQFVRGDTEAFF,TGTGCCAGCAGCCAGTTCGTTCGGGGGGACACTGAAGCTTTCTTT
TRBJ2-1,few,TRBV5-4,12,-,CAGGLINNEQFF,TGTGCCGGGGGCCTTATCAACAATGAGCAGTTCTTC
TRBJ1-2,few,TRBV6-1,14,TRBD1,CASRARDRVYGYTF,TGTGCCAGCAGAGCTAGGGACAGGGTTTATGGCTACACCTTC
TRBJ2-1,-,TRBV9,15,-,CASSVGQRTSNEQFF,TGTGCCAGCAGCGTGGGACAAAGGACAAGCAATGAGCAGTTCTTC
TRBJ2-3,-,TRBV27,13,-,CASSFVVADTQYF,TGTGCCAGCAGTTTTGTAGTGGCAGATACGCAGTATTTT
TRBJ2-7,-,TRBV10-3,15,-,CAIRTTEHSSYEQYF,TGTGCCATCAGAACGACAGAACACAGCTCCTACGAGCAGTACTTC